These T cell receptor beta chains were read from a single sample in a study of T cell repertoires in cytomegalovirus infection. Their cognate antigens are unknown. TCRdb passed the reads through MiXCR, listing each CDR3 protein once. The table records roughly 920,000 distinct CDR3 sequences, roughly 30% of them present only once. The sample in question was cultured CD8+ T cells from PBMCs, obtained from culture after CMV antigen stimulation. The receptors stem from a human donor in good health (CMV status not recorded). Some clones in this sample may be carry-over from other donors' samples. Each CDR3 is given with its conserved first and last residue. Fields, in order: clone size, J gene, D gene, CDR3 length, V gene, CDR3 protein, CDR3 DNA. The D gene is left open where the match is weak. Size is omitted from some rows. Given values are once, few, many or a class for expanded clones.

NA	TRBJ1-2	NA	13	TRBV5-5	CANSLDLNYGYTF	TGTGCCAACAGCTTGGATCTTAACTATGGCTACACCTTC
NA	TRBJ1-5	TRBD1	16	TRBV6-1	CASSEAPGTVYQPQHF	TGTGCCAGCAGTGAAGCGCCCGGGACAGTCTATCAGCCCCAGCATTTT
NA	TRBJ2-1	TRBD2	17	TRBV9	CASSVQPTSGGLNEQFF	TGTGCCAGCAGCGTACAGCCAACTAGCGGGGGCTTGAATGAGCAGTTCTTC
many	TRBJ2-3	TRBD1	16	TRBV6-5	CASTLFGTAGTDTQYF	TGTGCCAGCACTTTATTCGGGACAGCGGGCACAGATACGCAGTATTTT
NA	TRBJ2-3	NA	19	TRBV4-3	CASSQEERRRLWGTDTQYF	TGCGCCAGCAGCCAAGAAGAGAGGAGGCGCCTCTGGGGCACAGATACGCAGTATTTT
many	TRBJ2-7	TRBD2	15	TRBV6-1	CASRVTSGDSYEQYF	TGTGCCAGCAGAGTGACTAGCGGGGACTCCTACGAGCAGTACTTC
few	TRBJ2-7	TRBD1	14	TRBV6-5	CASSYGTGVYEQYF	TGTGCCAGCAGTTACGGGACAGGGGTTTACGAGCAGTACTTC
few	TRBJ1-5	NA	17	TRBV7-9	CASSPGGSLGANQPQHF	TGTGCCAGCAGCCCCGGGGGAAGCCTTGGGGCCAATCAGCCCCAGCATTTT
few	TRBJ2-3	NA	15	TRBV28	CASSLGPVGTDTQYF	TGTGCCAGCAGTTTGGGGCCGGTGGGTACAGATACGCAGTATTTT
few	TRBJ1-3	TRBD1	15	TRBV5-3	CASSWGQGYGNTIYF	TGTGCCAGCAGCTGGGGACAGGGGTACGGAAACACCATATATTTT
NA	TRBJ1-2	NA	12	TRBV11-2	CASSLAGFGYTF	TGTGCCAGCAGCTTAGCCGGGTTTGGCTACACCTTC
few	TRBJ1-2	NA	12	TRBV12-3/TRBV12-4	CASSPVVTSYTF	TGTGCCAGCAGTCCGGTCGTTACTAGCTACACCTTC
NA	TRBJ2-7	TRBD1	15	TRBV7-6	CASSYTGGNVYEQYF	TGTGCCAGCAGTTATACAGGGGGCAACGTCTACGAGCAGTACTTC
NA	TRBJ1-2	TRBD1	15	TRBV5-3	CASSEPGQGEYGYTF	TGTGCCAGCAGCGAGCCGGGACAGGGGGAATATGGCTACACCTTC
NA	TRBJ1-3	NA	17	TRBV7-9	CASSPPRTVKTGNTIYF	TGTGCCAGCAGTCCACCCAGGACAGTTAAGACGGGAAACACCATATATTTT
once	TRBJ2-2	NA	13	TRBV10-3	CAITRQDSGELFF	TGTGCCATCACCCGACAGGATTCCGGGGAGCTGTTTTTT
few	TRBJ2-5	TRBD1	17	TRBV28	CASSLGRTGYLQETQYF	TGTGCCAGCAGTTTAGGACGGACAGGGTACCTCCAAGAGACCCAGTACTTC
NA	TRBJ2-1	TRBD2	18	TRBV4-1	CASSQDPTRGGSYNEQFF	TGCGCCAGCAGCCAAGATCCAACCCGGGGGGGCTCCTACAATGAGCAGTTCTTC
NA	TRBJ1-6	NA	15	TRBV6-6	CASSPPTGTNSPLHF	TGTGCCAGCAGCCCCCCCACAGGGACCAATTCACCCCTCCACTTT
few	TRBJ1-5	NA	12	TRBV6-5	CASSYIGQPQHF	TGTGCCAGCAGTTACATTGGTCAGCCCCAGCATTTT